A selection of T cell receptor beta chains follows, all from one sample in a study of memory CD4+ T cells and cytomegalovirus serostatus. Measured with immunoSEQ multiplex PCR; TCRdb has only the in-frame clones, and not every one. The data contain some 80,000 clones, 65% to 85% of them singletons. The material sequenced was memory CD4+ T cells from blood. The origin of the receptors is an adult in good health and CMV-seronegative. CDR3s leave out the opening cysteine and the closing phenylalanine or tryptophan. Fields, in order: J gene, V gene, CDR3 protein.

TRBJ2-2 TRBV4-2 ASSQDYRRGRDTGELF
TRBJ1-2 TRBV4-1 ASSRQGAGYGYT
TRBJ1-5 TRBV2 AIRQGNSNQPQH
TRBJ1-2 TRBV2 ASSVVSGPYGYT
TRBJ2-1 TRBV9 ASSVEMQSSYNEQF
TRBJ2-3 TRBV6-5 ASSDTGGTDTQY
TRBJ1-5 TRBV10-3 AISELGTGNQPQH
TRBJ1-5 TRBV6-6 ASSYSPSNQPQH
TRBJ1-2 TRBV10-3 AITNREGGYT
TRBJ1-3 TRBV2 ASTMRTVSGNTIY
TRBJ1-5 TRBV2 ASTNGQHSNQPQH
TRBJ1-4 TRBV28 ASSKLQGRRNEKLF
TRBJ1-5 TRBV7-2 ASSLWGNQPQH
TRBJ1-2 TRBV20-1 SAYSGDGYT
TRBJ1-2 TRBV10-3 AISGGQSGYT
TRBJ1-2 TRBV6-5 ASSANRGYT
TRBJ1-1 TRBV19 ASSIGYSMNTEAF
TRBJ1-1 TRBV5-1 ASSVLDRLNTEAF
TRBJ1-2 TRBV10-3 AITNGNYGYT
TRBJ1-1 TRBV5-5 ASSLDTATEAF